This T cell receptor (beta chain) was captured in a study of cytomegalovirus exposure and HLA in healthy donors. The PCR ran on 60 Vbeta and 13 Jbeta primers. Using immunoSEQ multiplex PCR, the repertoire was profiled, and TCRdb retains in-frame clones only, with some absent. The table shows about 160,000 clones, with 75% to 80% occurring only once. Study observations and caveats: Listed as cytomegalovirus-associated were 150 or so TCR beta chains. In vitro data verified a few CMV-associated chains as specific for CMV antigens.

V was trimmed by 3 bases and J by 6 bases, leaving 8 bases between them. The germline V gene has CDR1 MNHEY and CDR2 SMNVEV (reference sequence). The CDR3 has 13 residues. Notes on this clone: Its cognate antigen is unknown.

This TCR was sampled from a woman aged 45-65 years in good health and CMV-seropositive. This chain joins TRBV27 and TRBJ2-2; tentative D call: TRBD2 (6 bases). Input material: PBMCs. Here the CDR3 reads CASSLWGAGELFF. The DNA of the CDR3 is TGTGCCAGCAGTTTGTGGGGGGCCGGGGAGCTGTTTTTT.